The source of this T cell receptor beta chain is a study of cytotoxic CD8 clonotypes in ibrutinib-treated CLL. General study points: Public clonotypes were rare and shrank or held steady on treatment. Baseline-level clonality went beyond age-matched healthy donors and moved in step with circulating CD8+ T-cell counts.

Cryopreserved PBMCs yielded around 2 micrograms of genomic DNA for TCR beta libraries. The data were produced by immunoSEQ multiplex PCR, yet TCRdb's version contains in-frame clones alone and is incomplete. This sample has nearly 300,000 clones, with roughly four fifths found just once. The germline V gene encodes CDR1 LNHDA and CDR2 SQIVND (reference sequence). There are 13 residues in the CDR3. V lost 3 bases and J 1 base, leaving 7 bases between the germline ends. Concerning this clone: Its antigen is unknown.

This TCR derives from a human donor with chronic lymphocytic leukemia. The J gene is TRBJ2-7, the V gene TRBV19; D ambiguous. The specimen comprised PBMCs, sampled at disease progression, from a patient treated with ibrutinib. Written as DNA, the CDR3 is TGTGCCAGTAGTATGAGAGTTTCCTACGAGCAGTACTTC. As protein: CASSMRVSYEQYF.